This record covers a single T cell receptor beta chain. Its antigen remains unknown. This specimen comes from a study of cytomegalovirus exposure and HLA in healthy donors. Study-level results: Rarity marked most TCR sequences, yet some public TCRs occurred in many donors.

The PCR used 60 Vbeta and 13 Jbeta primers. Produced via immunoSEQ multiplex PCR; TCRdb's table is partial and in-frame only. In the table there are over 150,000 clones, 80% of which are singletons. CDR3 length: 15 amino acids. V dropped 5 bases and J dropped 2 bases, with 13 bases sitting between them. Germline V gives CDR1 SEHNR, CDR2 FQNEAQ (reference sequence). Material for sequencing was PBMCs. This TCR came from a human donor in good health. The V gene is TRBV7-9, the J gene TRBJ1-3; the D is unclear. The CDR3 loop reads CASSGQEEPGNTIYF. For the CDR3, the DNA is TGTGCCAGCAGCGGCCAGGAGGAACCTGGAAACACCATATATTTT. Variable domain in full (rest from reference TRBV7-9 and TRBJ1-3): DTGVSQNPRHKITKRGQNVTFRCDPISEHNRLYWYRQTLGQGPEFLTYFQNEAQLEKSRLLSDRFSAERPKGSFSTLEIQRTEQGDSAMYLCASSGQEEPGNTIYFGEGSWLTVV.